This TCR beta chain was sequenced for a study of OX40 agonist ivuxolimab in advanced cancers. Germline V CDR1 and CDR2: MNHEY, SMNVEV (reference sequence). Trimming took 2 bases from V and 5 from J; bases not matched to a gene: 1. This CDR3 is built from 14 residues. Assay used: immunoSEQ multiplex PCR; TCRdb lists only in-frame clones, some missing. The sample has approximately 13,000 clones, under 80% seen once. The chain couples TRBV27 to TRBJ1-1; 11 positions agree with TRBD1. The specimen comprised CD4+ or CD8+ T cells sorted from blood, sampled in a trial of the OX40 agonist ivuxolimab. The sequence was obtained from an adult with an advanced solid tumor such as melanoma, head and neck, liver or kidney cancer. CDR3 region: CASSLGTGGTEAFF. The DNA for the CDR3 is TGTGCCAGCAGTTTAGGGACAGGGGGAACTGAAGCTTTCTTT.